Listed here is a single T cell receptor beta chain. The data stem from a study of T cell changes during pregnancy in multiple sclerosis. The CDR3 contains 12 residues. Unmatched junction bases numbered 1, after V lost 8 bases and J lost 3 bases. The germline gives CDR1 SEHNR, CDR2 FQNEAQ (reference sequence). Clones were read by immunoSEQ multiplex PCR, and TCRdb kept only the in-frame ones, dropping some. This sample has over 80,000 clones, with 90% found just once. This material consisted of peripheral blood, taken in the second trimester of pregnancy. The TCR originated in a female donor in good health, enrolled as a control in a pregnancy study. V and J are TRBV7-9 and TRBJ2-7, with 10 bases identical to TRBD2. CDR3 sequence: CASQREGYEQYF. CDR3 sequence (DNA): TGTGCCAGCCAGCGGGAGGGCTACGAGCAGTACTTC.